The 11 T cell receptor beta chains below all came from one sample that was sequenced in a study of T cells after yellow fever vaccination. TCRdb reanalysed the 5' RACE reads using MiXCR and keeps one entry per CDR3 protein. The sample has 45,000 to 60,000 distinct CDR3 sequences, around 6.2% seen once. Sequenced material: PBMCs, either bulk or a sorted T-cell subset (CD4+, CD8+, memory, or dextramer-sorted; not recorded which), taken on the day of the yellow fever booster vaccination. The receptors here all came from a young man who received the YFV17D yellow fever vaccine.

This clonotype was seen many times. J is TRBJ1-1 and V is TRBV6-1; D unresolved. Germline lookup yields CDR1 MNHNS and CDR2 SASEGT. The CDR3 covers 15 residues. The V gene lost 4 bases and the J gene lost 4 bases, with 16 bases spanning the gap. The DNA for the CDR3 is TGTGCCAGCAGTGGCGGGGAGGGCTGGATCACTGAAGCTTTCTTT. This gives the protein CASSGGEGWITEAFF.

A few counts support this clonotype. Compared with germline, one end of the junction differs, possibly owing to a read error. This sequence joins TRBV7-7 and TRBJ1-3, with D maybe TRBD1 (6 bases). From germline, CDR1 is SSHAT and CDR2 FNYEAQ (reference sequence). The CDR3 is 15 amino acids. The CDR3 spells CASSPGAPSGNTIYF. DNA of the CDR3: TGTGCTAGCAGCCCAGGGGCCCCTTCTGGAAACACCATATATTTT.

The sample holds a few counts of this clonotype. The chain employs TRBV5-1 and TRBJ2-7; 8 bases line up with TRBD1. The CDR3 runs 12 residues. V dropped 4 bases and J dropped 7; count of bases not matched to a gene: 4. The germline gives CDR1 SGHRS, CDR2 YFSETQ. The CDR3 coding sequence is TGCGCCAGCAGCAGCGGACAGGGTGAGCAGTACTTC. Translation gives CASSSGQGEQYF.

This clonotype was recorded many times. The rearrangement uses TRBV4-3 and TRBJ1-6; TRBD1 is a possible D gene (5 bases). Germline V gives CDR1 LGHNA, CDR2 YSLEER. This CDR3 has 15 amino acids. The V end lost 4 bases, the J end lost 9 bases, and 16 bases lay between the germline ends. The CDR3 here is CASSLIGGIGSPLHF. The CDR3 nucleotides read TGCGCCAGCAGCCTTATTGGGGGGATTGGTTCACCCCTCCACTTT.

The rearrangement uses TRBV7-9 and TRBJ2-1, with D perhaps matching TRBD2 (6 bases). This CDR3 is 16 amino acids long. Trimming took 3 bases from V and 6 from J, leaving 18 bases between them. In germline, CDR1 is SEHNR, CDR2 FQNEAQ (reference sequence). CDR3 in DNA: TGTGCCAGCAGCTTCTCGGGGGAAAGAGGGCTCAATGAGCAGTTCTTC. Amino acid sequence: CASSFSGERGLNEQFF.

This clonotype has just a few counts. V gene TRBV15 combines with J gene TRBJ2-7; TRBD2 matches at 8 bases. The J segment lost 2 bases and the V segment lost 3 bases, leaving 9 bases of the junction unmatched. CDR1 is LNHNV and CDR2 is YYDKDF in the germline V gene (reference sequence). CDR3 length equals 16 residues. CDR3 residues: CATSSRRGGYTYEQYF. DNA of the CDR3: TGTGCCACCAGCAGCCGTCGGGGGGGCTACACCTACGAGCAGTACTTC.

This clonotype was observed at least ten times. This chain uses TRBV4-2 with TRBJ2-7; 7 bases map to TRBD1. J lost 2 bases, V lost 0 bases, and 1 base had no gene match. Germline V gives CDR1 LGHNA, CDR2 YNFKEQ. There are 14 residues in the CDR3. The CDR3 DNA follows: TGTGCCAGCAGCCAAGACGGGACAGCCTACGAGCAGTACTTC. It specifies CASSQDGTAYEQYF.

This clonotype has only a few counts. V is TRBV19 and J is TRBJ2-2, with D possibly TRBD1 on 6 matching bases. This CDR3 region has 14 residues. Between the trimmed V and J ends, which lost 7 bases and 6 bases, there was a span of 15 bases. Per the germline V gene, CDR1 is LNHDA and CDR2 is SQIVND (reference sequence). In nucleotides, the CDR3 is TGTGCCAGTAAATTGCAGGGGAGCGCCGGGGAGCTGTTTTTT. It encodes CASKLQGSAGELFF. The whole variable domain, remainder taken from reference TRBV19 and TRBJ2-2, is DGGITQSPKYLFRKEGQNVTLSCEQNLNHDAMYWYRQDPGQGLRLIYYSQIVNDFQKGDIAEGYSVSREKKESFPLTVTSAQKNPTAFYLCASKLQGSAGELFFGEGSRLTVL.

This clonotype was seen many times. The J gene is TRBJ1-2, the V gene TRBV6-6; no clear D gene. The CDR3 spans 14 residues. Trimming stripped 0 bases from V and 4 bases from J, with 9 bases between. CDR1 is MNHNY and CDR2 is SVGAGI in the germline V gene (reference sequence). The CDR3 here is CASSYSGRVYGYTF. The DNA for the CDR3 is TGTGCCAGCAGTTACTCAGGCCGGGTCTATGGCTACACCTTC.

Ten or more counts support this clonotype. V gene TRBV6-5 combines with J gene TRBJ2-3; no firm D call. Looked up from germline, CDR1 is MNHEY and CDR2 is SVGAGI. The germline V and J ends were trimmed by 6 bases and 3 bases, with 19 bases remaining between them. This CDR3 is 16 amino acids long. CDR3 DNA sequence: TGTGCCAGCAGCCCCTTCGCTGGAGCAGCGACAGATACGCAGTATTTT. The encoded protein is CASSPFAGAATDTQYF.

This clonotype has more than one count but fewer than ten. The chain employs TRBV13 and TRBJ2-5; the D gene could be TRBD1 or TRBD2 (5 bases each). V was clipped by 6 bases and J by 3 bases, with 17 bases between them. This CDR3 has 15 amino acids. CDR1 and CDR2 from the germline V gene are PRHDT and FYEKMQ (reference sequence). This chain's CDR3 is CASSQVGEGEETQYF. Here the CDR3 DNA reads TGTGCCAGCAGTCAGGTGGGGGAAGGGGAAGAGACCCAGTACTTC.